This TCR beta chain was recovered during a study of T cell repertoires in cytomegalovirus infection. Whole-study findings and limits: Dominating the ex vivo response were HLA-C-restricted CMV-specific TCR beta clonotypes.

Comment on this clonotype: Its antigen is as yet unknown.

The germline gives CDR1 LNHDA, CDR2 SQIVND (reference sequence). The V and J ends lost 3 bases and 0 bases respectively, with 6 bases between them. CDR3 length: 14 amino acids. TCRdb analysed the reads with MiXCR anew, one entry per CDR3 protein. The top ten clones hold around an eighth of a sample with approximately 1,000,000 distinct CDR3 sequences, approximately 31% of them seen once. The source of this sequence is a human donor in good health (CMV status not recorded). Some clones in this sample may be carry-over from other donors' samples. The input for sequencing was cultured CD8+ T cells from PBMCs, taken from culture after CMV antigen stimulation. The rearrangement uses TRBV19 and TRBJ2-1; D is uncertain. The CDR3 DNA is TGTGCCAGTAGTATGTCAGACTCCTACAATGAGCAGTTCTTC. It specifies CASSMSDSYNEQFF.